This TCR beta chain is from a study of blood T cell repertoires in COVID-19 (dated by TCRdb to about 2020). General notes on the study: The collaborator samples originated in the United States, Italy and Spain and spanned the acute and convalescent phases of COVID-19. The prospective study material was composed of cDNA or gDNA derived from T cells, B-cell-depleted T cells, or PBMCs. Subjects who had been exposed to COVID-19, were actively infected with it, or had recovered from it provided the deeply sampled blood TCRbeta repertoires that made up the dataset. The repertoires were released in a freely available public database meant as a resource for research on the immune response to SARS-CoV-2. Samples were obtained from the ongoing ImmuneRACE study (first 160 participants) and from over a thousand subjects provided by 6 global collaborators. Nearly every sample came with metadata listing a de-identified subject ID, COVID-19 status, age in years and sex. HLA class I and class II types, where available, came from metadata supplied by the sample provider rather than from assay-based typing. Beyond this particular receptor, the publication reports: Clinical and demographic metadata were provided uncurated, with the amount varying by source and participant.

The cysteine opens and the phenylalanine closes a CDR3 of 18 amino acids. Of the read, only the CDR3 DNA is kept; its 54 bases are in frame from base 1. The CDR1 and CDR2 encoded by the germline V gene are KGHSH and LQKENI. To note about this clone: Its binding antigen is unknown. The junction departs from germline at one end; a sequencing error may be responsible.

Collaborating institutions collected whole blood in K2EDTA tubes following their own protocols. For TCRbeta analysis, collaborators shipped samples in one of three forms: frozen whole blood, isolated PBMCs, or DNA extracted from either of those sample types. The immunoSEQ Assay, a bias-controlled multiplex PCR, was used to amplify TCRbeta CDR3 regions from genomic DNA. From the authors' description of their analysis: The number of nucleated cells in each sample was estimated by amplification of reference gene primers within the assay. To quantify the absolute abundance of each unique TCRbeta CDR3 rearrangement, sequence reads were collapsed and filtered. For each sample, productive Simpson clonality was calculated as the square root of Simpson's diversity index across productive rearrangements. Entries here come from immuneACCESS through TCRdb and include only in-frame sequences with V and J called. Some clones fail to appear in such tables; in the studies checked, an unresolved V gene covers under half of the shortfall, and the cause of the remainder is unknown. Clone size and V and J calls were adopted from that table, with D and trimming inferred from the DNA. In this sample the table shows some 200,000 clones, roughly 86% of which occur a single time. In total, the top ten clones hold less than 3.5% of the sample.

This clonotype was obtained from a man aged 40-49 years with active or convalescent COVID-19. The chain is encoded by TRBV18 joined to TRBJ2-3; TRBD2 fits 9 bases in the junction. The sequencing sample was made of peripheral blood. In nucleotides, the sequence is TGTGCCAGCTCACCGCCTACTAGCGGGTCATATAGCACAAATACGCAGTATTTT. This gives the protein CASSPPTSGSYSTNTQYF.